The present T cell receptor beta chain was sequenced within a study of blood T cell repertoires in COVID-19. Looking at the study overall: Acute and convalescent COVID-19 specimens originated in the United States, Italy and Spain.

Produced via immunoSEQ multiplex PCR; TCRdb's table is partial and in-frame only. The sample lists 280,000 or so clones, around nine tenths seen once, with around 13% in the top ten. In this sample, this clone turned up once. This CDR3 region has 14 residues. V was shortened by 6 bases and J by 5 bases, with 17 bases between the two germline ends. The germline V gene encodes CDR1 MNHEY and CDR2 SVGAGI. Sequenced input: peripheral blood. This clonotype was obtained from a woman aged 55-75 years with acute or convalescent COVID-19. The J gene is TRBJ2-7, the V gene TRBV6-5; D is possibly TRBD1 (6 bases). The CDR3 protein is CASRQGISLDEQYF. CDR3 DNA: TGTGCCAGCAGGCAGGGGATATCGTTAGACGAGCAGTACTTC.